This T cell receptor beta chain was observed in a study of blood T cell repertoires in COVID-19. On the study more broadly: Researchers got acute and convalescent COVID-19 samples from the United States, Italy and Spain. In each case, the material was cDNA or gDNA derived from T cells, B-cell-depleted T cells, or PBMCs.

Participants were placed into cohorts based on the clinical history they reported. The V end lost 5 bases, the J end lost 4 bases, and 9 bases lay between the germline ends. The germline CDR1 and CDR2 sequences are SGHAT and FQNNGV. This CDR3 is built from 13 residues. Authors' methods: Nucleated cell number was recorded as an estimate derived from reference gene primer amplification. The method was immunoSEQ multiplex PCR; TCRdb's version includes in-frame clones alone and lacks a portion of them. That table gives V, J and clone size, and the DNA gave D and trimming. The data show about 430,000 clones, 80% to 90% seen once.

V and J are TRBV11-2 and TRBJ1-5; TRBD1 might be the D (5 bases). This clonotype was obtained from a man in his thirties or forties who had recovered from COVID-19. The sample was PBMCs or T cells enriched from blood (not recorded which). The CDR3 DNA is TGTGCCAGCAGCATCAGGGATAATCAGCCCCAGCATTTT. Translation: CASSIRDNQPQHF.